This is a list of T cell receptor beta chains from one sample in a study of T-cell reconstitution after alpha-beta-depleted transplantation in children. TCRdb ran MiXCR on the PCR reads and lists one entry per CDR3 protein. The sample holds about 200,000 distinct CDR3 sequences, 8.4% seen once. The source was PBMCs, mostly from graft donor cells, collected 360 days after TCRalphabeta/CD19-depleted stem cell transplant. Every receptor here comes from a male patient aged 2-15 years who had a stem cell transplant for acute myeloid leukemia, so the T cells may come from the graft donor. Both conserved end residues are part of each CDR3. The order of the fields is V gene, D gene, CDR3 length, J gene, CDR3 protein. D genes are given only for firm matches.

V gene: TRBV15
D gene: TRBD2
CDR3 length: 15
J gene: TRBJ2-1
CDR3 protein: CATSRAKRESDEQFF

V gene: TRBV12-3/TRBV12-4
D gene: -
CDR3 length: 12
J gene: TRBJ2-7
CDR3 protein: CASSLRQYEQYF

V gene: TRBV5-6
D gene: TRBD2
CDR3 length: 16
J gene: TRBJ2-3
CDR3 protein: CASSPFTTSGGDTQYF

V gene: TRBV20-1
D gene: -
CDR3 length: 14
J gene: TRBJ2-2
CDR3 protein: CSARGASGTGELFF

V gene: TRBV29-1
D gene: -
CDR3 length: 13
J gene: TRBJ1-1
CDR3 protein: CSVARTGNTEAFF

V gene: TRBV29-1
D gene: -
CDR3 length: 14
J gene: TRBJ2-7
CDR3 protein: CSVGFWGRSYEQYF

V gene: TRBV29-1
D gene: -
CDR3 length: 13
J gene: TRBJ2-5
CDR3 protein: CSAQTGLGETQYF

V gene: TRBV12-3/TRBV12-4
D gene: TRBD1
CDR3 length: 16
J gene: TRBJ1-5
CDR3 protein: CASSPHPGTGYQPQHF

V gene: TRBV6-5
D gene: TRBD1
CDR3 length: 17
J gene: TRBJ2-2
CDR3 protein: CASSFWTGGARAGELFF

V gene: TRBV12-3/TRBV12-4
D gene: -
CDR3 length: 15
J gene: TRBJ1-1
CDR3 protein: CASAGQSLKNTEAFF

V gene: TRBV20-1
D gene: -
CDR3 length: 15
J gene: TRBJ2-7
CDR3 protein: CSAIPAAGKKYEQYF

V gene: TRBV12-3/TRBV12-4
D gene: TRBD2
CDR3 length: 13
J gene: TRBJ2-5
CDR3 protein: CASSNSGGETQYF

V gene: TRBV2
D gene: -
CDR3 length: 13
J gene: TRBJ2-7
CDR3 protein: CAVPKSGSYEQYF

V gene: TRBV5-1
D gene: -
CDR3 length: 13
J gene: TRBJ1-6
CDR3 protein: CASSVTRDSPLHF

V gene: TRBV30
D gene: -
CDR3 length: 14
J gene: TRBJ2-3
CDR3 protein: CAWSVRPSTDTQYF

V gene: TRBV20-1
D gene: -
CDR3 length: 14
J gene: TRBJ2-1
CDR3 protein: CSASRPAPYNEQFF

V gene: TRBV5-1
D gene: TRBD1
CDR3 length: 16
J gene: TRBJ2-1
CDR3 protein: CASSLAGTGGYNEQFF

V gene: TRBV4-1
D gene: -
CDR3 length: 16
J gene: TRBJ2-3
CDR3 protein: CASSHTLWASTDTQYF

V gene: TRBV6-5
D gene: TRBD2
CDR3 length: 15
J gene: TRBJ2-7
CDR3 protein: CASSYRGGQGYEQYF

V gene: TRBV29-1
D gene: TRBD2
CDR3 length: 12
J gene: TRBJ2-1
CDR3 protein: CSVVSWGGEQFF

V gene: TRBV20-1
D gene: -
CDR3 length: 11
J gene: TRBJ2-5
CDR3 protein: CSAQAEGTQYF

V gene: TRBV5-1
D gene: -
CDR3 length: 14
J gene: TRBJ1-3
CDR3 protein: CASSLTASGNTIYF

V gene: TRBV18
D gene: -
CDR3 length: 15
J gene: TRBJ2-7
CDR3 protein: CASSASGTDSYEQYF

V gene: TRBV20-1
D gene: TRBD2
CDR3 length: 14
J gene: TRBJ2-1
CDR3 protein: CSASWASGADEQFF

V gene: TRBV7-3
D gene: -
CDR3 length: 17
J gene: TRBJ2-1
CDR3 protein: CASRASSVTMAYNEQFF

V gene: TRBV12-3/TRBV12-4
D gene: -
CDR3 length: 12
J gene: TRBJ1-3
CDR3 protein: CASRLDGNTIYF

V gene: TRBV18
D gene: -
CDR3 length: 14
J gene: TRBJ2-5
CDR3 protein: CASSPLTEQETQYF

V gene: TRBV28
D gene: -
CDR3 length: 12
J gene: TRBJ1-1
CDR3 protein: CASSLGQTEAFF

V gene: TRBV6-5
D gene: TRBD1
CDR3 length: 17
J gene: TRBJ2-7
CDR3 protein: CASSYSLDWTGGYEQYF